This T cell receptor (beta chain) was identified during a study of cytomegalovirus exposure and HLA in healthy donors. Study findings and constraints: Presence/absence analyses supposed approximately even sequencing depth among donors.

This clone was counted many times. Its antigen is not known. With 60 Vbeta and 13 Jbeta primers, the PCR was carried out. Profiled with immunoSEQ multiplex PCR; TCRdb holds only in-frame clones, not every one. This sample yields approximately 100,000 clones, of which approximately 73% are seen a single time; about 9.4% belongs to the top ten. This sequence originates from a woman aged 18-29 years in good health and CMV-seropositive. Sample: PBMCs.

The CDR3 region is CASSYYNGELFF. DNA of the CDR3: TGTGCCAGCAGTTACTACAACGGGGAGCTGTTTTTT. V usage is TRBV6-5 and J usage is TRBJ2-2, with no clear D. This CDR3 is built from 12 residues. Germline lookup yields CDR1 MNHEY and CDR2 SVGAGI. Trimming shortened V by 1 base and J by 7 bases, and 4 bases separated the two germline ends.